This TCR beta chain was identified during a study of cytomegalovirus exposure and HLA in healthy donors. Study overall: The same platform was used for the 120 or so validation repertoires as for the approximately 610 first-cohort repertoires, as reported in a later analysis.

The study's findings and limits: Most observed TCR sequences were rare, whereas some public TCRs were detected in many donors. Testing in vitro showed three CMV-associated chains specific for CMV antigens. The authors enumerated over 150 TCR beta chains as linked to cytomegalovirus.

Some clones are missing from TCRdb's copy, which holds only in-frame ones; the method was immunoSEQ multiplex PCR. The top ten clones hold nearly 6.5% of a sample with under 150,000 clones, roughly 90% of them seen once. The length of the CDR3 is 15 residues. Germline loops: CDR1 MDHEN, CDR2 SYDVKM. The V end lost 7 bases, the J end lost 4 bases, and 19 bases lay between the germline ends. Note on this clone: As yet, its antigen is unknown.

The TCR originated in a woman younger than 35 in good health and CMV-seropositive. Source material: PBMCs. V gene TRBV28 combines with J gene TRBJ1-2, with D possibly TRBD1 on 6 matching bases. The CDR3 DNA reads TGTGCCAGCACCGTCGCGACAGGAAACCTCTATGGCTACACCTTC. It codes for CASTVATGNLYGYTF.